The rows below give T cell receptor beta chains drawn from one sample of a study of shared clonotypes between healthy human individuals. The data were produced by immunoSEQ multiplex PCR, yet TCRdb's version contains in-frame clones alone and is incomplete. The repertoire holds 2 million to 3 million clones, 80% to 95% seen once, with 0.36% in the top ten. Sequencing used naive CD4+ T cells from PBMCs. These receptors all stem from a man between 18 and 35 years old in good health. Some clones in this sample may be carry-over from other donors' samples. Both conserved end residues are part of each CDR3. D genes are given only for firm matches. Size is omitted from some rows. Given values are once, few, many or a class for expanded clones.

size	J	D	V	DNA	CDR3
-	TRBJ2-7	-	TRBV6-5	TGTGCCAGCAGCCTCCGGGACGGAGCCTACGAGCAGTACTTC	CASSLRDGAYEQYF
-	TRBJ1-1	-	TRBV5-1	TGCGCCAGCTCATTGGGAGAATGGTTAAACACTGAAGCTTTCTTT	CASSLGEWLNTEAFF
-	TRBJ1-1	TRBD1	TRBV19	TGTGCCAGTACCCAGGGAGGGGGCGGCACTGAAGCTTTCTTT	CASTQGGGGTEAFF
-	TRBJ2-7	TRBD1	TRBV9	TGTGCCAGCAGCGTCGGGACAGGGAGGACCTACGAGCAGTACTTC	CASSVGTGRTYEQYF
-	TRBJ2-1	TRBD2	TRBV30	TGTGCCTGGGCGGGAGGCCCATACAATGAGCAGTTCTTC	CAWAGGPYNEQFF
-	TRBJ1-2	-	TRBV2	TGTGCCAGCATTTCACAGGGTCTCTATGGCTACACCTTC	CASISQGLYGYTF
-	TRBJ1-3	-	TRBV4-1	TGCGCCAGCAGCCAAGAACTACTGACAATAGTTGGAAACACCATATATTTT	CASSQELLTIVGNTIYF
-	TRBJ2-5	TRBD2	TRBV11-1	TGTGCCAGCAGCAAGGGACTAGCGGGAGGACAGGGGGAAGAGACCCAGTACTTC	CASSKGLAGGQGEETQYF
-	TRBJ2-1	-	TRBV7-8	TGTGCCAGCAGCTTAAGGACTTTCCAGTATGAGCAGTTCTTC	CASSLRTFQYEQFF
-	TRBJ2-7	-	TRBV9	TGTGCCAGCAGCCCAACCCTGGGGTTTTTTGACGAGCAGTACTTC	CASSPTLGFFDEQYF
-	TRBJ2-2	TRBD1	TRBV15	TGTGCCACCAGCTCGCGGACAGGGGCAACCGGGGAGCTGTTTTTT	CATSSRTGATGELFF
-	TRBJ1-5	TRBD1	TRBV23-1	TGCGCCAGCAGTCCAGCAGGGGGCGCATGCAATCAGCCCCAGCATTTT	CASSPAGGACNQPQHF
-	TRBJ2-5	TRBD2	TRBV6-5	TGTGCCAGCAGTCCACTCGGGCGGGAGGGGGAGACCCAGTACTTC	CASSPLGREGETQYF
-	TRBJ1-4	-	TRBV6-1	TGTGCCAGCAGTGGTGGGCGGATTGAAAAACTGTTTTTT	CASSGGRIEKLFF
-	TRBJ2-3	-	TRBV15	TGTGCCACCAGCCCGGGAAGAGATACGCAGTATTTT	CATSPGRDTQYF
-	TRBJ2-5	-	TRBV7-3	TGTGCCAGCAGCCCCGGACCCACACAAGAGACCCAGTACTTC	CASSPGPTQETQYF
once	TRBJ2-7	-	TRBV6-6	-	CASSTSDRGLYEQYF
-	TRBJ2-5	TRBD1	TRBV6-1	TGTGCCAGCAACCCCCTGGGGGACAGACAAGAGACCCAGTACTTC	CASNPLGDRQETQYF
-	TRBJ2-7	TRBD2	TRBV2	TGTGCCAGCGGCCTAGCGGGGACCTCGGAAGACGAGCAGTACTTC	CASGLAGTSEDEQYF
-	TRBJ1-2	-	TRBV18	TGTGCCAGCTCACCAACGGAGGGGGGTAACTATGGCTACACCTTC	CASSPTEGGNYGYTF
-	TRBJ2-3	-	TRBV6-1	TGTGCCAGCAGTGATAGGGATACGCAGTATTTT	CASSDRDTQYF
few	TRBJ1-1	TRBD1	TRBV7-3	TGTGCCAGCAGCTTAAACGACAGGGACACTGAAGCTTTCTTT	CASSLNDRDTEAFF
-	TRBJ2-5	-	TRBV7-8	TGTGCCAGCAGCCCTACAGGGATTTTGGGGACCCAGTACTTC	CASSPTGILGTQYF
-	TRBJ1-5	-	TRBV6-1	TGTGCCAGCAGTGAAGTGCAGGTTTATAGCAATCAGCCCCAGCATTTT	CASSEVQVYSNQPQHF
once	TRBJ2-7	-	TRBV5-1	TGCGCCAGCAGCTTGCGGCCATACCCCCACGAGCAGTACTTC	CASSLRPYPHEQYF
-	TRBJ2-7	-	TRBV5-4	TGTGCCAGCAGCTTGATGGGACGGAGTTCCTACGAGCAGTACTTC	CASSLMGRSSYEQYF
-	TRBJ2-1	TRBD2	TRBV4-2	TGTGCCAGCAGCCCCACCTCGACTAGCGGGATACTTCGAGCCTACAATGAGCAGTTCTTC	CASSPTSTSGILRAYNEQFF
-	TRBJ1-3	-	TRBV5-8	TGTGCCAGCAGCTTGGGCAGCTCTGGAAACACCATATATTTT	CASSLGSSGNTIYF
-	TRBJ1-6	-	TRBV5-8	TGTGCCAGCAGCTTCATCGGGAGCTCCTATAATTCACCCCTCCACTTT	CASSFIGSSYNSPLHF
-	TRBJ2-3	TRBD1	TRBV6-5	TGTGCCAGCAGGACCGGGACAGCTAGCACAGATACGCAGTATTTT	CASRTGTASTDTQYF
-	TRBJ1-5	-	TRBV28	TGTGCCAGCAGTTGGGGGGGGTCCAATCAGCCCCAGCATTTT	CASSWGGSNQPQHF
-	TRBJ2-1	TRBD2	TRBV11-2	TGTGCCAGCAGCTCCATCCTAGTGGCGGGAGGACACTCCTACAATGAGCAGTTCTTC	CASSSILVAGGHSYNEQFF
-	TRBJ2-1	-	TRBV10-1	TGCGCCAGCAGGGGGGAGGTGGCTAGCAGCAGTGCCTACAATGAGCAGTTCTTC	CASRGEVASSSAYNEQFF
-	TRBJ2-7	-	TRBV7-3	TGTGCCAGCAGCCGGGGGGCCGACTACGAGCAGTACTTC	CASSRGADYEQYF
-	TRBJ1-1	TRBD1	TRBV6-5	TGTGCCAGCAGTTACTCTATACCGGGACAGGCGGGTCAAGCTTTCTTT	CASSYSIPGQAGQAFF
-	TRBJ1-3	TRBD1	TRBV4-2	TGTGCCAGCAGCCACAGACTCGACAGGGTAGTTGGAAACACCATATATTTT	CASSHRLDRVVGNTIYF
-	TRBJ2-3	TRBD2	TRBV5-1	TGCGCCAGCAGCTACATAGCGGGAGATAGCACAGATACGCAGTATTTT	CASSYIAGDSTDTQYF
-	TRBJ2-3	-	TRBV5-1	TGCGCCAGCAGGGCTCAGTGGGTCACAGATACGCAGTATTTT	CASRAQWVTDTQYF
-	TRBJ1-2	TRBD1	TRBV5-4	TGTGCCAGCAGCTTGGACAGGGGGTACGGCTACACCTTC	CASSLDRGYGYTF
-	TRBJ1-2	-	TRBV7-2	TGTGCCAGCAGTGAGCCCGGGCCCTACACCTTC	CASSEPGPYTF
-	TRBJ2-1	TRBD2	TRBV6-5	TGTGCCAGCAGTTATCCGACTAGCGGGAGAATCGGTGAGCAGTTCTTC	CASSYPTSGRIGEQFF
-	TRBJ2-5	-	TRBV10-3	TGTGCCATCAGCAGGGGCCAAGAGACCCAGTACTTC	CAISRGQETQYF
-	TRBJ1-5	-	TRBV18	TGTGCCAGCTCACCAGGCGGCAGCGCCAATCAGCCCCAGCATTTT	CASSPGGSANQPQHF
-	TRBJ2-2	TRBD1	TRBV5-1	TGCGCCAGCAGCTTGGAGGGGGCATCGAACACCGGGGAGCTGTTTTTT	CASSLEGASNTGELFF
-	TRBJ2-1	TRBD2	TRBV7-2	TGTGCCAGCAGCAAAGCGGGACTAGCGGGGGGAGGGGAACTTAATGAGCAGTTCTTC	CASSKAGLAGGGELNEQFF